This T cell receptor beta chain was captured in a study of OX40 agonist ivuxolimab in advanced cancers. The overall study: Every 2 weeks, patients got intravenous ivuxolimab at one of six dose levels (0.01-10 mg/kg).

The method was immunoSEQ multiplex PCR; TCRdb's version includes in-frame clones alone and lacks a portion of them. The sample records about 80,000 clones, 80% to 95% being singletons. The CDR3 has 16 amino acids. Per the germline V gene, CDR1 is SGDLS and CDR2 is YYNGEE. V was cut by 0 bases and J by 4 bases, with 13 bases left in between. V usage is TRBV9 and J usage is TRBJ2-2; weak D call: TRBD1 (7 bases). The origin of this receptor is an adult with an advanced solid tumor such as melanoma, head and neck, liver or kidney cancer. The sample here was CD4+ or CD8+ T cells sorted from blood, taken in a trial of the OX40 agonist ivuxolimab. In DNA, the CDR3 is TGTGCCAGCAGCGTAGAGGGGGCGGGGAGCACCGGGGAGCTGTTTTTT. It translates to CASSVEGAGSTGELFF.